These 17 T cell receptor beta chains originate from one sample sequenced in a study of blood T cell repertoires in COVID-19. The protocol was immunoSEQ multiplex PCR, while the TCRdb copy is restricted to in-frame clones and leaves out a portion. The repertoire holds tens of thousands of clones, over 75% seen once, with 15% to 20% in the top ten. Sequenced material: peripheral blood. The receptor source for this set is a woman in her fifties or sixties with active COVID-19.

This clone was detected a few times. The V and J genes are TRBV5-1 and TRBJ1-2, with D possibly being TRBD1 (6 bases). Trimming cost V 0 bases and J 7 bases, with 10 bases left between them. Looked up from germline, CDR1 is SGHRS and CDR2 is YFSETQ. The CDR3 length is 13 residues. The DNA of the CDR3 is TGCGCCAGCAGCTTGGTGACAGGAGCTGGCTACACCTTC. As protein: CASSLVTGAGYTF.

This clone appeared a few times. V usage is TRBV28 and J usage is TRBJ1-2; 9 bases are shared with TRBD1. Unmatched junction bases numbered 9, after V lost 1 base and J lost 3 bases. CDR3 length: 17 residues. Germline lookup yields CDR1 MDHEN and CDR2 SYDVKM. The CDR3 nucleotides are TGTGCCAGCAGTTTATCCGGGACAGGGCCCTTTTACTATGGCTACACCTTC. The encoded protein is CASSLSGTGPFYYGYTF.

The CDR3 region is CASSLVGLAGVAGELFF. The CDR3 DNA sequence: TGCGCCAGCAGCTTGGTTGGGCTAGCGGGAGTTGCCGGGGAGCTGTTTTTT. The chain joins TRBV5-1 to TRBJ2-2; 10 nucleotides agree with TRBD2. CDR1 SGHRS and CDR2 YFSETQ come from the germline V gene. Trimming cost V 0 bases and J 6 bases; bases outside gene matches: 8. The CDR3 length is 17 residues. Supplemented by reference TRBV5-1 and TRBJ2-2, the full variable domain reads KAGVTQTPRYLIKTRGQQVTLSCSPISGHRSVSWYQQTPGQGLQFLFEYFSETQRNKGNFPGRFSGRQFSNSRSEMNVSTLELGDSALYLCASSLVGLAGVAGELFFGEGSRLTVL.

This chain links TRBV2 with TRBJ2-1; 10 bases are a match to TRBD1. CDR1 and CDR2 from the germline V gene are SNHLY and FYNNEI. The junction had 9 bases not matched to a gene; V was cut back by 7 bases and J by 6 bases. CDR3 length equals 15 residues. The CDR3 nucleotides read TGTGCCAGCAAAGCCGGGACAGGGGTAGCCAATGAGCAGTTCTTC. This translates into CASKAGTGVANEQFF.

The V call is TRBV7-9, the J call TRBJ2-7, with D unclear. This CDR3 is built from 12 residues. The germline V and J ends were trimmed by 7 bases and 0 bases, with 7 bases remaining between them. CDR1 is SEHNR, CDR2 FQNEAQ, per germline (reference sequence). The CDR3 bases are TGTGCCAGCACCGCTAGCTCCTACGAGCAGTACTTC. Its protein is CASTASSYEQYF.

A single count supports this clone. The chain uses TRBV24-1 and TRBJ2-7; tentatively, D is TRBD1 (5 bases). The V gene's germline CDR1 is KGHDR and CDR2 SFDVKD. The V and J ends lost 1 base and 9 bases respectively, with 12 bases between them. This CDR3 has 13 residues. As DNA, the CDR3 is TGTGCCACCAGTGATTTCGGCCAAAGGGGGCAGTACTTC. Amino acids: CATSDFGQRGQYF.

This clone occurred a few times. The chain employs TRBV11-3 and TRBJ1-2; tentative D call: TRBD1 (6 bases). CDR3 length: 16 residues. The V end lost 3 bases, the J end lost 3 bases, and 17 bases lay between the germline ends. Germline CDR1 reads SGHNT; CDR2 reads YENEEA. For the CDR3, the DNA is TGTGCCAGCAGCTTGCAACAGGGAGGGGGAGACTATGGCTACACCTTC. Translated: CASSLQQGGGDYGYTF.

The chain is built from TRBV3-1 (or the pseudogene TRBV3-2) and TRBJ2-7; D gene ambiguous. Trimming pared 6 bases from V and 4 bases from J, leaving 13 bases between. There are 13 residues in the CDR3. CDR1 is LGHDT, CDR2 YNNKEL, per germline (reference sequence). CDR3 sequence reads: CASSLGPEYEQYF. The CDR3 DNA sequence: TGTGCCAGCAGTCTAGGCCCCGAGTACGAGCAGTACTTC.

The V gene is TRBV27, the J gene TRBJ2-1; no firm D call. Deletions cut 6 bases from V and 4 bases from J, with 13 bases between. This CDR3 is built from 14 residues. Germline CDR1 MNHEY, CDR2 SMNVEV (reference sequence). CDR3 residues: CASSLAVAYNEQFF. CDR3 nucleotide sequence: TGTGCCAGCAGCCTGGCAGTGGCTTACAATGAGCAGTTCTTC.

The chain uses TRBV19 and TRBJ2-5; D not certain. The germline V gene has CDR1 LNHDA and CDR2 SQIVND (reference sequence). V was shortened by 1 base and J by 2 bases, with 5 bases between the two germline ends. CDR3 size: 13 residues. CDR3 residues: CASSIGRQETQYF. For the CDR3, the DNA is TGTGCCAGTAGTATAGGGCGGCAAGAGACCCAGTACTTC.

This chain links TRBV6-1 with TRBJ2-5; a possible D gene is TRBD2 (6 bases). Germline CDR1 MNHNS, CDR2 SASEGT. Trimming left V 3 bases short and J 5 bases short, with 16 bases between. The CDR3 contains 15 residues. The CDR3 DNA reads TGTGCCAGCAGTGACGGACGGTTCGGAGGGGAGACCCAGTACTTC. This codes for CASSDGRFGGETQYF.

The V and J genes are TRBV7-9 and TRBJ2-1; D perhaps matches TRBD2 (7 bases). The CDR3 length is 15 residues. Germline V gene data show CDR1 as SEHNR and CDR2 as FQNEAQ (reference sequence). Between the trimmed V and J ends, which lost 5 bases and 5 bases, there was a span of 16 bases. CDR3 loop: CASSPPGGRNNEQFF. The CDR3 coding sequence is TGTGCCAGCAGCCCCCCGGGGGGCAGGAACAATGAGCAGTTCTTC.

This chain connects TRBV10-3 to TRBJ2-2; 9 bases are a match to TRBD2. Germline assignment: CDR1 ENHRY and CDR2 SYGVKD. V dropped 5 bases and J dropped 1; count of bases not matched to a gene: 5. This CDR3 region has 16 residues. The CDR3 loop is CAISSTRGGNTGELFF. The DNA for the CDR3 is TGTGCCATCAGTTCTACGCGGGGGGGGAACACCGGGGAGCTGTTTTTT.

This sequence joins TRBV19 and TRBJ2-2; the match to TRBD2 covers 9 bases. This CDR3 comprises 18 residues. Germline V gene data show CDR1 as LNHDA and CDR2 as SQIVND (reference sequence). Germline trimming cut 11 bases from V and 0 bases from J; bases unmatched to any gene: 16. As DNA, the CDR3 is TGTGCCGAAAGCGGGGGGAAGCTTGAACTCGCGAACACCGGGGAGCTGTTTTTT. Amino acids: CAESGGKLELANTGELFF.

The rearrangement links TRBV4-1 to TRBJ2-3; possible D gene TRBD1, 5 bases. This CDR3 contains 14 residues. V was clipped by 1 base and J by 2 bases, with 7 bases between them. Germline CDR1 is MGHRA and CDR2 is YSYEKL. CDR3 DNA: TGCGCCAGCAGCCAAGGACAGCACACAGATACGCAGTATTTT. Translated, it gives CASSQGQHTDTQYF.

The genes are TRBV28 and TRBJ1-5; D gene ambiguous. The germline V gene encodes CDR1 MDHEN and CDR2 SYDVKM. The V and J ends lost 0 bases and 1 base respectively, with 16 bases between them. The CDR3 is 18 residues long. CDR3 amino acids: CASSLWAVPTGSNQPQHF. DNA for the CDR3: TGTGCCAGCAGTTTATGGGCCGTTCCGACGGGGAGCAATCAGCCCCAGCATTTT.

The chain links TRBV20-1 to TRBJ2-7; D possibly corresponds to TRBD1 (5 bases). Looked up from germline, CDR1 is DFQATT and CDR2 is SNEGSKA (reference sequence). The CDR3 is 13 amino acids. Trimming took 3 bases from V and 1 from J, leaving 10 bases between them. The CDR3 region has the DNA TGCAGTGCTAGTTTGGGGCGTTCCTACGAGCAGTACTTC. This translates into CSASLGRSYEQYF.